One and the same sample provided the 27 T cell receptor beta chains below, sequenced in a study of T cell responses to AZD1222 COVID-19 vaccine. Repertoires were generated with immunoSEQ multiplex PCR, while TCRdb's copy carries only in-frame clones and drops some. The sample includes 100,000 to 150,000 clones, approximately 90% of them seen just once. The sequenced sample was peripheral blood, obtained on day 0 of AZD1222 vaccination. The receptors stem from an adult in good health.

This chain uses TRBV24-1 with TRBJ1-5, with 10 bases identical to TRBD1. The CDR3 loop spans 16 amino acids. Germline CDR1 and CDR2: KGHDR and SFDVKD. V lost 4 bases, J lost 6 bases, and 8 bases stayed unmatched. This chain's CDR3 is CATSDTGQGGGQPQHF. The CDR3 DNA is TGTGCCACCAGTGACACCGGACAGGGGGGGGGTCAGCCCCAGCATTTT.

The chain uses TRBV5-1 and TRBJ2-7; D call uncertain. The germline V gene encodes CDR1 SGHRS and CDR2 YFSETQ. The CDR3 sequence is 15 residues long. V was clipped by 1 base and J by 0 bases, with 11 bases between them. The CDR3 DNA reads TGCGCCAGCAGCTTGATTGGCTCGAGCTCCTACGAGCAGTACTTC. This gives the protein CASSLIGSSSYEQYF.

The rearrangement joins TRBV7-9 to TRBJ1-1; D not certain. The CDR3 runs to 9 residues. Germline CDR1 is SEHNR and CDR2 is FQNEAQ (reference sequence). Here the CDR3 reads CNIWPEAFF. CDR3 coding DNA: TGTAATATTTGGCCTGAAGCTTTCTTT.

V usage is TRBV7-9 and J usage is TRBJ2-3; 7 nucleotides align to TRBD2. Trimming took 4 bases from V and 0 from J; bases not matched to a gene: 10. Germline lookup yields CDR1 SEHNR and CDR2 FQNEAQ (reference sequence). This CDR3 is built from 17 residues. The CDR3 loop reads CASSSAVLATSTDTQYF. The DNA of the CDR3 is TGTGCCAGCAGCTCGGCAGTACTAGCGACCAGCACAGATACGCAGTATTTT. The complete variable domain, with remaining parts taken from reference TRBV7-9 and TRBJ2-3, reads DTGVSQNPRHKITKRGQNVTFRCDPISEHNRLYWYRQTLGQGPEFLTYFQNEAQLEKSRLLSDRFSAERPKGSFSTLEIQRTEQGDSAMYLCASSSAVLATSTDTQYFGPGTRLTVL.

This chain uses TRBV7-8 with TRBJ2-7; no definite D call. Germline-derived CDR1 and CDR2 are SGHVS and FQNEAQ. V was clipped by 4 bases and J by 4 bases, with 17 bases between them. The length of the CDR3 is 15 residues. In DNA, the CDR3 is TGTGCCAGCAGCTGGACCCTCTCTAAGCAATACGAGCAGTACTTC. This sequence encodes CASSWTLSKQYEQYF.

The sample holds one count of this clone. This rearrangement joins TRBV10-3 to TRBJ1-1, with 8 bases identical to TRBD1. J lost 5 bases, V lost 5 bases, and 19 bases had no gene match. The CDR3 is made up of 18 amino acids. Looked up from germline, CDR1 is ENHRY and CDR2 is SYGVKD. The CDR3 spells CAISKHRTGFGITTEAFF. The CDR3 DNA reads TGTGCCATCAGTAAACATAGGACAGGGTTTGGTATAACTACTGAAGCTTTCTTT.

This chain joins TRBV7-9 and TRBJ2-2, with 7 bases matching TRBD2. CDR3 length: 16 amino acids. The germline V gene has CDR1 SEHNR and CDR2 FQNEAQ (reference sequence). V lost 2 bases to trimming and J lost 2 bases; unmatched junction nucleotides: 5. CDR3: CASSLFGGLNTGELFF. CDR3 nucleotide sequence: TGTGCCAGCAGCTTATTCGGGGGACTAAACACCGGGGAGCTGTTTTTT.

This chain connects TRBV7-8 to TRBJ2-3; D tentatively fits TRBD1 or TRBD2 (5 bases each). The germline CDR1 and CDR2 sequences are SGHVS and FQNEAQ. The CDR3 length is 15 residues. The ends were cut back, 7 bases at V and 6 bases at J, with 20 bases in the middle. CDR3 nucleotides: TGTGCCAGCACCTTGTGGGGGATCTCCACGGATACGCAGTATTTT. Amino acids: CASTLWGISTDTQYF. The variable domain in full, with the rest retrieved from reference TRBV7-8 and TRBJ2-3, is GAGVSQSPRYKVAKRGQDVALRCDPISGHVSLFWYQQALGQGPEFLTYFQNEAQLDKSGLPSDRFFAERPEGSVSTLKIQRTQQEDSAVYLCASTLWGISTDTQYFGPGTRLTVL.

The chain combines TRBV5-1 with TRBJ1-5; D remains unclear. The CDR3 loop spans 15 amino acids. V lost 4 bases, J lost 8 bases, and 19 bases lay in between. In germline, CDR1 is SGHRS, CDR2 YFSETQ. The CDR3 reads CASSHAPGSEEPQHF. The DNA for the CDR3 is TGCGCCAGCAGCCACGCACCCGGGTCCGAAGAGCCCCAGCATTTT.

The rearrangement joins TRBV6-4 to TRBJ1-2; D uncertain. The CDR3 loop spans 14 amino acids. The germline CDR1 and CDR2 sequences are MRHNA and SNTAGT. V was cut by 6 bases and J by 7 bases, with 18 bases left in between. CDR3 loop: CASSPDGSRGGYTF. The CDR3 nucleotides are TGTGCCAGCAGCCCCGACGGTAGCCGCGGTGGCTACACCTTC.

This clone was seen a single time. V gene TRBV5-1 combines with J gene TRBJ1-1; D gene uncertain. The CDR3 totals 13 residues. Deletions cut 5 bases from V and 4 bases from J, with 12 bases between. Germline V lookup: CDR1 SGHRS, CDR2 YFSETQ. Here the CDR3 reads CASRAVVGTEAFF. The CDR3 DNA reads as TGCGCCAGCAGAGCTGTGGTCGGCACTGAAGCTTTCTTT.

As concerns this clone: One junction end does not reproduce the germline sequence, and a read error may be involved. Here the CDR3 DNA reads TGTGCCAGTTACCCGGGACTTATACACCGGGGAGCTGTTTTT. It translates to CASYPGLIHRGAVF. J is TRBJ2-2 and V is TRBV28; D may be TRBD2 (6 bases). This CDR3 is 14 amino acids long. Germline CDR1 reads MDHEN; CDR2 reads SYDVKM.

The chain uses TRBV19 and TRBJ1-5; 8 bases are a match to TRBD1. The CDR3 is 16 residues long. The V gene's germline CDR1 is LNHDA and CDR2 SQIVND (reference sequence). The V segment lost 4 bases and the J segment 2 bases; nucleotides outside the gene matches: 7. The CDR3 sequence is CASSTRTGIGNQPQHF. The CDR3 coding sequence is TGTGCCAGTAGTACCCGGACAGGGATAGGCAATCAGCCCCAGCATTTT.

V gene TRBV7-2 combines with J gene TRBJ1-5, with a possible D match to TRBD1 (6 bases). This CDR3 is 14 amino acids long. Trimming cost V 5 bases and J 5 bases, with 13 bases left between them. Germline CDR1 is SGHTA and CDR2 is FQGNSA. The CDR3 sequence is CASSAPGAYQPQHF. The CDR3 coding sequence is TGTGCCAGCAGCGCGCCAGGGGCGTATCAGCCCCAGCATTTT.

The chain employs TRBV30 and TRBJ1-2; D might be TRBD1 (5 bases). Trimming took off 0 bases at V and 5 bases at J, with 16 bases between the two ends. CDR3 length equals 15 residues. The germline V gene has CDR1 GTSNPN and CDR2 SVGIG (reference sequence). The DNA of the CDR3 is TGTGCCTGGAGTGTAGGCCAGGGAACCCAATATGGCTACACCTTC. Its translation is CAWSVGQGTQYGYTF.

Written as DNA, the CDR3 is TGTGCCAGCAGCCAAGATTTGTCGGGTAAACTGTTTTTT. Translating gives CASSQDLSGKLFF. V and J are TRBV4-2 and TRBJ1-4; D not resolved. The germline CDR1 and CDR2 sequences are LGHNA and YNFKEQ. V shed 0 bases and J shed 11 bases, with 10 bases lying between them. CDR3 length equals 13 residues.

The chain has TRBV7-2 and TRBJ1-5; tentatively, D is TRBD1 (6 bases). This CDR3 contains 17 residues. V was clipped by 2 bases and J by 0 bases, with 14 bases between them. Looked up from germline, CDR1 is SGHTA and CDR2 is FQGNSA. The CDR3 is CASSLNLRGASNQPQHF. CDR3 in DNA: TGTGCCAGCAGCTTAAACCTTCGGGGGGCTAGCAATCAGCCCCAGCATTTT.

The chain combines TRBV19 with TRBJ1-4, with D possibly TRBD1 on 5 matching bases. Per the germline V gene, CDR1 is LNHDA and CDR2 is SQIVND (reference sequence). This CDR3 region has 14 residues. Trimming shortened V by 9 bases and J by 4 bases, and 15 bases separated the two germline ends. CDR3 DNA: TGTGCCAGCGGCGGCGGGGCTGATAATGAAAAACTGTTTTTT. Protein product: CASGGGADNEKLFF.

V usage is TRBV28 and J usage is TRBJ2-2, with TRBD1 matching over 7 bases. Germline V gene data show CDR1 as MDHEN and CDR2 as SYDVKM. The CDR3 loop spans 13 amino acids. V was pared by 5 bases and J by 8 bases, with 5 bases of the junction left unmatched. The CDR3 coding sequence is TGTGCCAGCAGTGAGACAGGGTTTGGGGAGCTGTTTTTT. Residues: CASSETGFGELFF.

V is TRBV7-2 and J is TRBJ2-7, with 8 positions matching TRBD2. Trimming at V came to 1 base and at J to 5 bases, leaving 7 bases not matched to a gene. This CDR3 spans 15 amino acids. Germline CDR1 is SGHTA and CDR2 is FQGNSA. The CDR3 sequence is CASSLVSGGPNEQYF. DNA for the CDR3: TGTGCCAGCAGCTTAGTGTCGGGGGGGCCGAACGAGCAGTACTTC.

This rearrangement joins TRBV11-1 to TRBJ1-4; 8 nucleotides line up with TRBD1. Germline CDR1 and CDR2: SGHAT and FQDESV (reference sequence). V lost 4 bases and J lost 8; bases outside the gene matches: 6. There are 14 residues in the CDR3. The CDR3 DNA is TGTGCCAGCAGCTCCGGACAGGGCCAAGAAAAACTGTTTTTT. Protein product: CASSSGQGQEKLFF.

This clone has only one observation. This chain uses TRBV5-1 with TRBJ2-7, with unresolved D. The CDR3 contains 13 residues. CDR1 is SGHRS and CDR2 is YFSETQ in the germline V gene. Trimming took off 2 bases at V and 2 bases at J, with 8 bases between the two ends. The CDR3 DNA reads as TGCGCCAGCAGCTTACTCAGCCCCTACGAGCAGTACTTC. This encodes CASSLLSPYEQYF.

The chain joins TRBV4-1 to TRBJ1-3, with D possibly TRBD1 on 6 matching bases. CDR1 and CDR2 (germline): MGHRA, YSYEKL. CDR3 length equals 18 residues. Trimming removed 0 bases from V and 0 bases from J, with 15 bases in between. The CDR3 sequence: CASSQDPTGPFSGNTIYF. CDR3 DNA sequence: TGCGCCAGCAGCCAAGACCCGACAGGACCTTTCTCTGGAAACACCATATATTTT.

Worth noting for this clone: Mismatch with germline at one junction end may stem from a read error. The chain joins TRBV7-3 to TRBJ2-7; D may correspond to TRBD1 or TRBD2 (6 bases each). This CDR3 region has 14 residues. Germline V gene sequence: CDR1 SGHTA, CDR2 FQGTGA. CDR3 nucleotide sequence: TGTGCCAGCAGCAATGGGGGGACACAGCCAATTCTACGTTTC. The encoded protein is CASSNGGTQPILRF. Looking up the rest from reference TRBV7-3 and TRBJ2-7 gives the full variable domain: GAGVSQTPSNKVTEKGKYVELRCDPISGHTALYWYRQSLGQGPEFLIYFQGTGAADDSGLPNDRFFAVRPEGSVSTLKIQRTERGDSAVYLCASSNGGTQPILRFGPGTRLTVT.

The rearrangement links TRBV14 to TRBJ1-3, with unresolved D. This CDR3 region has 16 residues. Deletions cut 5 bases from V and 1 base from J, with 15 bases between. CDR1 is SGHDN, CDR2 FVKESK, per germline. For the CDR3, the DNA is TGTGCCAGCAGCGCAACACGACGGAATTCTGGAAACACCATATATTTT. Translating gives CASSATRRNSGNTIYF. The full variable domain, rest sourced from reference TRBV14 and TRBJ1-3, is EAGVTQFPSHSVIEKGQTVTLRCDPISGHDNLYWYRRVMGKEIKFLLHFVKESKQDESGMPNNRFLAERTGGTYSTLKVQPAELEDSGVYFCASSATRRNSGNTIYFGEGSWLTVV.

The chain recombines TRBV27 with TRBJ1-4; D remains unclear. Trimming stripped 6 bases from V and 0 bases from J, with 8 bases between. The CDR3 has 14 residues. CDR1 and CDR2 (germline): MNHEY, SMNVEV (reference sequence). CDR3 nucleotide sequence: TGTGCCAGCAGCAGACTTGCAACTAATGAAAAACTGTTTTTT. Its protein is CASSRLATNEKLFF.

The chain combines TRBV19 with TRBJ2-5, with TRBD2 identical over 7 bases. Germline CDR1 reads LNHDA; CDR2 reads SQIVND (reference sequence). The CDR3 spans 16 residues. V lost 1 base to trimming and J lost 2 bases; unmatched junction nucleotides: 7. The CDR3 spells CASSIAPTSSQETQYF. CDR3 DNA sequence: TGTGCCAGTAGTATAGCTCCGACTAGCAGTCAAGAGACCCAGTACTTC.